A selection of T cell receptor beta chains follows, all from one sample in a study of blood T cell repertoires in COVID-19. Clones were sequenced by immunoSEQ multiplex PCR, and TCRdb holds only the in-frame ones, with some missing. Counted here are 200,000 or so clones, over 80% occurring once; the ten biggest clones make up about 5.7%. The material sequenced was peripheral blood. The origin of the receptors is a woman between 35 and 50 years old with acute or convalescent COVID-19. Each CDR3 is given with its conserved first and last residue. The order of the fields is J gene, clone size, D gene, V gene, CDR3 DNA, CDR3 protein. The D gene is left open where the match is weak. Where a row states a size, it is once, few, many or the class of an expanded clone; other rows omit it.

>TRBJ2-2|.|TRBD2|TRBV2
TGTGCCAGCAGAACTAGCGGGAGGGGCACCGGGGAGCTGTTTTTT
CASRTSGRGTGELFF
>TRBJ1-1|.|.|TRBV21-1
TGTGCCAGCAGCAAAGGCTCCAGCGGGGAGTGTCACACTGAAGCTTTCTTT
CASSKGSSGECHTEAFF
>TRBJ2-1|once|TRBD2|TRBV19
TGTGCCAGTAGTACCCTAGCGGGAGGTGGTGAGCAGTTCTTC
CASSTLAGGGEQFF
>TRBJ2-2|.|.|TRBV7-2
TGTGCCAGCAGTTTGAGCCCGACAGCGCACTGGGGCGGGGAGCTGTTTTTT
CASSLSPTAHWGGELFF
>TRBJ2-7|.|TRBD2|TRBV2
TGTGCCAGCAGTGCGGGCGGGGGGGATACCTACGAGCAGTACTTC
CASSAGGGDTYEQYF
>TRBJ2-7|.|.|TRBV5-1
TGCGCCAGCAGAAATCTAGCGTCTCCCGACGAGCAGTACTTC
CASRNLASPDEQYF
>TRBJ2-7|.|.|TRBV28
TGTGCCAGCAGTTACTATCAGGGGTGGACCTCCTACGAGCAGTACTTC
CASSYYQGWTSYEQYF
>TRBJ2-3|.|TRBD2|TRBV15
TGTGCCACCAGCAGAGATAACACGGGGGGGCGCCCGGATACGCAGTATTTT
CATSRDNTGGRPDTQYF
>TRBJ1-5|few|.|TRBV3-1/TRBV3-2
TGTGCCAGCAGCCCCCGGGAGAGTCAGCCCCAGCATTTT
CASSPRESQPQHF
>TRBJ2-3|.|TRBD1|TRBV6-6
TGTGCCAGCAGCCGCAACACAGGGGTTAGCACAGATACGCAGTATTTT
CASSRNTGVSTDTQYF
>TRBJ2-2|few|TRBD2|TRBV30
TGTGCCTGGAGTCCAGGTACTAGCGGCGGCACCGGGGAGCTGTTTTTT
CAWSPGTSGGTGELFF
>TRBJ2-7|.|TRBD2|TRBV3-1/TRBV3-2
TGTGCCAGCAGCCAAGAGGGAGCGGGGGGGCGTGGTGAGCAGTACTTC
CASSQEGAGGRGEQYF
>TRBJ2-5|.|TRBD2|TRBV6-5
TGTGCCAGCAGTTCTCGGACTAGCGGGGGACAAGAGACCCAGTACTTC
CASSSRTSGGQETQYF